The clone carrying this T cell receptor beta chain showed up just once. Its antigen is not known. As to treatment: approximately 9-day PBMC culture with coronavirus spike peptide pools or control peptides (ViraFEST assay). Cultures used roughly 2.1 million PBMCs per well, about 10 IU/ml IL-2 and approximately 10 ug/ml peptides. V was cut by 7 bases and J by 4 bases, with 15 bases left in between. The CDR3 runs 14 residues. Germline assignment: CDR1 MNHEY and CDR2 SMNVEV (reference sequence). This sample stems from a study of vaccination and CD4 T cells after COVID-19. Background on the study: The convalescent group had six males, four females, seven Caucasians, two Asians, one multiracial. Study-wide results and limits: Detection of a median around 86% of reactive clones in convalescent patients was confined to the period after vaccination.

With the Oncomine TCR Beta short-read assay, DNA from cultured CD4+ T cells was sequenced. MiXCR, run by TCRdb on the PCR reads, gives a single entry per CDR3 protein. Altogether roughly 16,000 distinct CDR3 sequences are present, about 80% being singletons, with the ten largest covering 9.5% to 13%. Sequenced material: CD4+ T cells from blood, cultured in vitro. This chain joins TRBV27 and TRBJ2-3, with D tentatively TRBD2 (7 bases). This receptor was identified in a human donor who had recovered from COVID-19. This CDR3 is CASMRRGPPDTQYF. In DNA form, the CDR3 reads TGTGCCAGCATGCGGCGGGGGCCCCCAGATACGCAGTATTTT.